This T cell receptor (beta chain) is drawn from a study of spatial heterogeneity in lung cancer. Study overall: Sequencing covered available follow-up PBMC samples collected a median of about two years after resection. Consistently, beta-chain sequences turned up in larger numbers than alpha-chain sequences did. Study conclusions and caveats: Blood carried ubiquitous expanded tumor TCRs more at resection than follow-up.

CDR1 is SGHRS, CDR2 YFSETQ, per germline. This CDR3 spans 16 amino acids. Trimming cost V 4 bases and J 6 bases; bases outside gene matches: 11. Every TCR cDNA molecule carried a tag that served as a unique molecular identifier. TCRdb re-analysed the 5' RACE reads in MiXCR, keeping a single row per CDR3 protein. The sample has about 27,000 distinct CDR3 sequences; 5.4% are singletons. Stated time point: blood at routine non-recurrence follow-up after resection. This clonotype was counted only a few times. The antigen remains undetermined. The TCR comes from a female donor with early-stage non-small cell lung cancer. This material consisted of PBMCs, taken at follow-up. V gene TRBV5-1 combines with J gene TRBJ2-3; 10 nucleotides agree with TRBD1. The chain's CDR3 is CASSIAGTGVGDTQYF. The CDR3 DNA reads TGCGCCAGCAGCATCGCCGGGACAGGGGTGGGTGATACGCAGTATTTT. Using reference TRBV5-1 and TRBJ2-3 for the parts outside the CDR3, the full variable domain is KAGVTQTPRYLIKTRGQQVTLSCSPISGHRSVSWYQQTPGQGLQFLFEYFSETQRNKGNFPGRFSGRQFSNSRSEMNVSTLELGDSALYLCASSIAGTGVGDTQYFGPGTRLTVL.